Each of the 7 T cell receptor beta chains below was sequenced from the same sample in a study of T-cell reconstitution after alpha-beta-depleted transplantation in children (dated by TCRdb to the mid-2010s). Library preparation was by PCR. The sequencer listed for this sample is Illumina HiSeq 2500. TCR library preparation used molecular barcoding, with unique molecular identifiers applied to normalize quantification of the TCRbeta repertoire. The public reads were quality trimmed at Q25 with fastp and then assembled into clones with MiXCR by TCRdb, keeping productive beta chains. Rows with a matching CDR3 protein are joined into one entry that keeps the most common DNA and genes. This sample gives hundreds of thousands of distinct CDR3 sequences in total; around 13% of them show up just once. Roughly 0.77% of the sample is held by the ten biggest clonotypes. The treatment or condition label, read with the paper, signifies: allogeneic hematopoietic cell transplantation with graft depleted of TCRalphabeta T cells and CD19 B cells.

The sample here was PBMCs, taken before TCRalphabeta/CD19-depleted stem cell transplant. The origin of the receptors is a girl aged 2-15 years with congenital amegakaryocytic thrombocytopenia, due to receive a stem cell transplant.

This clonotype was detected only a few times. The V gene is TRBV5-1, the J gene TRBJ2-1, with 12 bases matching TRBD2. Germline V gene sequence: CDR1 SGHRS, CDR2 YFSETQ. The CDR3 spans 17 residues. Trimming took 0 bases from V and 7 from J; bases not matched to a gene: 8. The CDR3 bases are TGCGCCAGCAGCTTGGATCCCCGGACTAGCGGGATGAATGAGCAGTTCTTC. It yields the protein CASSLDPRTSGMNEQFF. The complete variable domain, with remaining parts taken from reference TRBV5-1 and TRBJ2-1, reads KAGVTQTPRYLIKTRGQQVTLSCSPISGHRSVSWYQQTPGQGLQFLFEYFSETQRNKGNFPGRFSGRQFSNSRSEMNVSTLELGDSALYLCASSLDPRTSGMNEQFFGPGTRLTVL.

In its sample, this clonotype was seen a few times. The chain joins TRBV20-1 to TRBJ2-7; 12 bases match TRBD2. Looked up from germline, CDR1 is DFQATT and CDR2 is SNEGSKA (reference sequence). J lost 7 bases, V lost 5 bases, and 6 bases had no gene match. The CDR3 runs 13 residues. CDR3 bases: TGCAGTGCTCTAGCGGGAGGGCCGCGGGAGCAGTACTTC. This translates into CSALAGGPREQYF.

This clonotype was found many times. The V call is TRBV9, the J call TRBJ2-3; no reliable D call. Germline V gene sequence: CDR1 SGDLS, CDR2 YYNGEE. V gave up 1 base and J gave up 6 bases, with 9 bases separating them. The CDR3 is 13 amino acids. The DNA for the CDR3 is TGTGCCAGCAGCGTAATCTATGCGGATACGCAGTATTTT. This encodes CASSVIYADTQYF.

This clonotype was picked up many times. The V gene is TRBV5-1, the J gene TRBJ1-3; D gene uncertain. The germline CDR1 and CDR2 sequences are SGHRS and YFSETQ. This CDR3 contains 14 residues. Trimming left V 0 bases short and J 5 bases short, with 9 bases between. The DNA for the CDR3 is TGCGCCAGCAGCTTGGAGCAGCAACGAAACACCATATATTTT. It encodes CASSLEQQRNTIYF.

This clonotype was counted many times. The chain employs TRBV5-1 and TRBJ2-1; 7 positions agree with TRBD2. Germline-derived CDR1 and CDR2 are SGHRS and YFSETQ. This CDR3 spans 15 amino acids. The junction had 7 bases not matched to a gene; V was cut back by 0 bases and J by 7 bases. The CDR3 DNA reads TGCGCCAGCAGCTTGGCCTTGGGGGGGGAGAATGAGCAGTTCTTC. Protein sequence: CASSLALGGENEQFF.

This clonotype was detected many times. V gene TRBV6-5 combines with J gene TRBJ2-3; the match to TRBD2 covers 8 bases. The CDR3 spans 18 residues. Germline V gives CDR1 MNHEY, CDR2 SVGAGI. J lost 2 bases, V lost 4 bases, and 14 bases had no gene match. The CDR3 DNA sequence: TGTGCCAGCAGTTTAGTTAGCGGGACTGAACGGCCCACAGATACGCAGTATTTT. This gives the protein CASSLVSGTERPTDTQYF.

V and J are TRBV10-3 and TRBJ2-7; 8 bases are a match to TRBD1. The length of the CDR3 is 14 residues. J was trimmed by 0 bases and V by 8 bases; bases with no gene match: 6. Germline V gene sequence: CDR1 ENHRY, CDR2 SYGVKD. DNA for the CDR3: TGTGCCATCGCGACGACAGGGGTCTCCTACGAGCAGTACTTC. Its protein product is CAIATTGVSYEQYF.